These 29 T cell receptor beta chains were sequenced from one sample in a study of control samples from healthy donors and cancer patients. Sequenced by immunoSEQ multiplex PCR; TCRdb stores in-frame clones only, minus some. The repertoire includes 60,000 to 95,000 clones, under 90% of them detected once, and roughly a tenth sits in the top ten. What was sequenced was PBMCs. These receptors all come from a woman aged 45-65 years with colorectal cancer.

J is TRBJ1-5 and V is TRBV19; D is possibly TRBD1 (6 bases). From germline, CDR1 is LNHDA and CDR2 SQIVND (reference sequence). The length of the CDR3 is 15 residues. V lost 6 bases, J lost 0 bases, and 12 bases lay in between. CDR3 loop: CASRLDRNSNQPQHF. CDR3 nucleotides: TGTGCCAGTAGGCTGGACAGAAATAGCAATCAGCCCCAGCATTTT.

The chain is built from TRBV10-2 and TRBJ2-1; 8 bases line up with TRBD2. The germline gives CDR1 WSHSY, CDR2 SAAADI. Unmatched junction bases numbered 5, after V lost 7 bases and J lost 6 bases. CDR3 length equals 13 residues. This CDR3 is CASTPSGGNEQFF. The CDR3 DNA sequence: TGCGCCAGCACCCCCAGCGGGGGCAATGAGCAGTTCTTC.

V and J are TRBV24-1 and TRBJ2-2; D is perhaps TRBD1 or TRBD2 (6 bases each). Trimming left V 7 bases short and J 7 bases short, with 12 bases between. CDR1 KGHDR and CDR2 SFDVKD come from the germline V gene. CDR3 length: 13 residues. The CDR3 DNA reads as TGTGCCACCAGGGATGAGGGGGGCGGGGAGCTGTTTTTT. This codes for CATRDEGGGELFF.

The V gene is TRBV24-1, the J gene TRBJ2-2; D possibly corresponds to TRBD2 (6 bases). Germline values: CDR1 KGHDR, CDR2 SFDVKD. The CDR3 covers 15 residues. Deletions cut 9 bases from V and 2 bases from J, with 15 bases between. CDR3 region: CATGQGEVNTGELFF. For the CDR3, the DNA is TGTGCCACCGGACAAGGGGAGGTCAACACCGGGGAGCTGTTTTTT.

The CDR3 loop is CASNLRGGLEAFF. Here the CDR3 DNA reads TGTGCCAGTAACCTCAGAGGGGGGCTAGAAGCTTTCTTT. This chain connects TRBV19 to TRBJ1-1; TRBD1 might be the D (6 bases). This CDR3 region has 13 residues. The V and J ends lost 7 bases and 8 bases respectively, with 17 bases between them. CDR1 LNHDA and CDR2 SQIVND come from the germline V gene (reference sequence).

This clone was recorded a few times. The chain joins TRBV6-5 to TRBJ2-1, with 8 positions matching TRBD1. CDR3 length: 15 residues. Germline loops: CDR1 MNHEY, CDR2 SVGAGI. V gave up 5 bases and J gave up 4 bases; unmatched junction bases: 7. CDR3 amino acids: CASSIGQGRYNEQFF. In nucleotides, the CDR3 is TGTGCCAGCAGTATCGGACAGGGAAGGTACAATGAGCAGTTCTTC.

This clone occurred a few times. The rearrangement links TRBV14 to TRBJ2-1; possible D gene TRBD2, 5 bases. Germline CDR1 and CDR2: SGHDN and FVKESK. This CDR3 is built from 15 residues. V dropped 0 bases and J dropped 7 bases, with 13 bases sitting between them. CDR3 DNA sequence: TGTGCCAGCAGCCAAGATTCGGGCAGGAGGAATGAGCAGTTCTTC. As protein: CASSQDSGRRNEQFF.

The chain couples TRBV6-5 to TRBJ1-5; 8 nucleotides line up with TRBD1. The CDR3 is 14 amino acids. After removal of 5 bases from V and 9 bases from J, the junction contained 9 bases not matched to a gene. Germline CDR1 is MNHEY and CDR2 is SVGAGI. The CDR3 bases are TGTGCCAGCAGTCTAGATCTTGGACAGGGGCCCCAGCATTTT. Translated, it gives CASSLDLGQGPQHF.

The chain has TRBV28 and TRBJ1-6; D may be TRBD1 (5 bases). This CDR3 is 15 amino acids long. With 1 base removed from V and 4 bases from J, the gap between germline ends came to 8 bases. CDR1 MDHEN and CDR2 SYDVKM come from the germline V gene. The CDR3 region has the DNA TGTGCCAGCAGTTTATCAGGGCTTTATAATTCACCCCTCCACTTT. Protein product: CASSLSGLYNSPLHF.

The chain uses TRBV19 and TRBJ2-2, with D unclear. This CDR3 region has 12 residues. V was clipped by 7 bases and J by 6 bases, with 9 bases between them. Germline CDR1 reads LNHDA; CDR2 reads SQIVND (reference sequence). The CDR3 sequence: CASTTTAGELFF. DNA of the CDR3: TGTGCCAGTACCACCACCGCCGGGGAGCTGTTTTTT.

The rearrangement links TRBV5-4 to TRBJ2-2, with D tentatively TRBD1 (6 bases). CDR1 and CDR2 from the germline V gene are SGHNT and YYREEE (reference sequence). The CDR3 totals 15 residues. V was cut by 1 base and J by 2 bases, with 9 bases left in between. The DNA of the CDR3 is TGTGCCAGCAGCTTGATGGACAGAAACACCGGGGAGCTGTTTTTT. Its protein is CASSLMDRNTGELFF.

The CDR3 loop reads CSVDRVEDTQYF. CDR3 DNA sequence: TGCAGCGTAGACAGGGTCGAGGATACGCAGTATTTT. The chain has TRBV29-1 and TRBJ2-3; 7 bases map to TRBD1. The germline V gene has CDR1 SQVTM and CDR2 ANQGSEA. J gave up 6 bases and V 6 bases, and 6 bases lay outside the gene matches. This CDR3 region has 12 residues.

The V gene is TRBV7-2, the J gene TRBJ2-4; TRBD2 matches at 7 bases. Germline lookup yields CDR1 SGHTA and CDR2 FQGNSA. The junction had 2 bases not matched to a gene; V was cut back by 3 bases and J by 3 bases. CDR3 size: 14 residues. In DNA, the CDR3 is TGTGCCAGCAGCTTGGCTAGCGGCAAAAACATTCAGTACTTC. It encodes CASSLASGKNIQYF.

The genes are TRBV19 and TRBJ2-7; 7 positions match TRBD2. The CDR3 length is 13 residues. CDR1 is LNHDA and CDR2 is SQIVND in the germline V gene (reference sequence). J gave up 4 bases and V 6 bases, and 6 bases lay outside the gene matches. CDR3 sequence reads: CASSQVGGYEQYV. The CDR3, as DNA: TGTGCCAGTAGCCAAGTGGGAGGGTACGAGCAGTACGTC.

The CDR3 loop is CASSSRGPDTQYF. CDR3 nucleotides: TGTGCCAGCAGCTCCAGGGGGCCAGATACGCAGTATTTT. J is TRBJ2-3 and V is TRBV7-2; 8 bases match TRBD1. The CDR3 is made up of 13 amino acids. CDR1 SGHTA and CDR2 FQGNSA come from the germline V gene. With V trimmed by 4 bases and J by 4 bases, 1 base remained unmatched.

The chain couples TRBV10-2 to TRBJ1-5; D might be TRBD1 (5 bases). Germline values: CDR1 WSHSY, CDR2 SAAADI. V was clipped by 8 bases and J by 0 bases, with 11 bases between them. The CDR3 runs to 14 residues. CDR3 in amino acids: CASLQDHSNQPQHF. CDR3 sequence (DNA): TGCGCCAGCCTACAGGACCATAGCAATCAGCCCCAGCATTTT.

The chain carries TRBV6-2 or TRBV6-3 and TRBJ2-3; 7 nucleotides line up with TRBD2. Germline V gene lookup returns CDR1 MNHEY and CDR2 SVGEGT. V shed 1 base, J shed 4 bases, and the junction held 5 bases outside the gene matches. CDR3 length equals 15 residues. The DNA for the CDR3 is TGTGCCAGCAGTTACTGGGGGGGTGAATCAGATACGCAGTATTTT. This encodes CASSYWGGESDTQYF.

The gene calls are TRBV5-1 and TRBJ1-4; maybe TRBD1 (5 bases). Germline values: CDR1 SGHRS, CDR2 YFSETQ. Trimming took off 4 bases at V and 4 bases at J, with 8 bases between the two ends. This CDR3 contains 13 residues. The DNA of the CDR3 is TGCGCCAGCAGCAGGGGATTTAATGAAAAACTGTTTTTT. Its protein is CASSRGFNEKLFF. Filled out from reference TRBV5-1 and TRBJ1-4, the complete variable domain reads KAGVTQTPRYLIKTRGQQVTLSCSPISGHRSVSWYQQTPGQGLQFLFEYFSETQRNKGNFPGRFSGRQFSNSRSEMNVSTLELGDSALYLCASSRGFNEKLFFGSGTQLSVL.

This chain uses TRBV3-1 (or the pseudogene TRBV3-2) with TRBJ2-6, with 7 nucleotides matching TRBD2. The CDR3 contains 17 residues. V gave up 1 base and J gave up 2 bases; unmatched junction bases: 5. Per the germline V gene, CDR1 is LGHDT and CDR2 is YNNKEL (reference sequence). DNA of the CDR3: TGTGCCAGCAGCCAAGCGATGGGAGGGGCTGGGGCCAACGTCCTGACTTTC. Protein: CASSQAMGGAGANVLTF.

This rearrangement joins TRBV18 to TRBJ1-1; D unresolved. The CDR3 has 13 amino acids. Germline lookup yields CDR1 KGHSH and CDR2 LQKENI. The V and J ends lost 2 bases and 3 bases respectively, with 7 bases between them. The CDR3 here is CASSPGEDTEAFF. CDR3 DNA sequence: TGTGCCAGCTCACCAGGGGAGGACACTGAAGCTTTCTTT.

The V gene is TRBV10-2, the J gene TRBJ1-1; the D is unclear. The CDR3 length is 12 residues. Trimming left V 6 bases short and J 0 bases short, with 5 bases between. Germline V gene lookup returns CDR1 WSHSY and CDR2 SAAADI. CDR3 bases: TGCGCCAGCAGGGGTTTGAACACTGAAGCTTTCTTT. It is translated as CASRGLNTEAFF.

This rearrangement joins TRBV6-5 to TRBJ1-6, with D unclear. The CDR3 is 15 residues long. Germline CDR1 reads MNHEY; CDR2 reads SVGAGI. V shed 0 bases and J shed 8 bases, with 11 bases lying between them. In nucleotides, the CDR3 is TGTGCCAGCAGTTACTCTCGCCGGTGGCATTCACCCCTCCACTTT. Its protein is CASSYSRRWHSPLHF.

This clone was seen a single time. The chain is built from TRBV5-1 and TRBJ1-1, with D unclear. Germline V gene data show CDR1 as SGHRS and CDR2 as YFSETQ. Deletions cut 1 base from V and 1 base from J, with 2 bases between. This CDR3 is 12 amino acids long. In nucleotides, the CDR3 is TGCGCCAGCAGCTTGCCGAACACTGAAGCTTTCTTT. Protein product: CASSLPNTEAFF.

The V call is TRBV7-2, the J call TRBJ1-6; D remains ambiguous. V lost 4 bases, J lost 7 bases, and 17 bases lay in between. There are 16 residues in the CDR3. The V gene's germline CDR1 is SGHTA and CDR2 FQGNSA. In DNA, the CDR3 is TGTGCCAGCAGCTCTATCCCGGGAACTGGGAATTCACCCCTCCACTTT. Translation gives CASSSIPGTGNSPLHF.

The chain carries TRBV15 and TRBJ2-2, with 10 bases that match TRBD1. The ends lost 0 bases at V and 8 bases at J; junction bases unmatched: 18. The CDR3 contains 20 residues. Germline values: CDR1 LNHNV, CDR2 YYDKDF (reference sequence). CDR3 sequence: CATSRDTASTKRTGGGELFF. CDR3 bases: TGTGCCACCAGCAGAGATACCGCGAGCACGAAAAGGACAGGGGGAGGGGAGCTGTTTTTT. The entire variable domain, with the rest obtained from reference TRBV15 and TRBJ2-2, is as follows: DAMVIQNPRYQVTQFGKPVTLSCSQTLNHNVMYWYQQKSSQAPKLLFHYYDKDFNNEADTPDNFQSRRPNTSFCFLDIRSPGLGDTAMYLCATSRDTASTKRTGGGELFFGEGSRLTVL.

V is TRBV5-4 and J is TRBJ1-1; weak D call: TRBD1 (5 bases). This CDR3 is 14 amino acids long. The germline V gene has CDR1 SGHNT and CDR2 YYREEE (reference sequence). V lost 2 bases and J 5 bases, leaving 13 bases between the germline ends. For the CDR3, the DNA is TGTGCCAGCAGCTTAGCAGGGTATGATACTGAAGCTTTCTTT. Encoded protein: CASSLAGYDTEAFF.

The chain recombines TRBV6-4 with TRBJ1-1; 10 bases map to TRBD1. The germline V gene encodes CDR1 MRHNA and CDR2 SNTAGT. Trimming removed 6 bases from V and 8 bases from J; junction bases left unmatched: 6. CDR3 length: 13 amino acids. The CDR3 DNA is TGTGCCAGCAGCCCCGGACAGGGGGTCGAAGCTTTCTTT. Residues: CASSPGQGVEAFF.

This clone appeared once. The V gene is TRBV3-1 (or the pseudogene TRBV3-2), the J gene TRBJ1-2; D call uncertain. V lost 3 bases to trimming and J lost 0 bases, with 14 bases between them. Germline CDR1 LGHDT, CDR2 YNNKEL (reference sequence). CDR3 size: 16 residues. CDR3 loop: CASSQPGGTANYGYTF. The DNA of the CDR3 is TGTGCCAGCAGCCAGCCGGGAGGCACCGCTAACTATGGCTACACCTTC.

This chain links TRBV7-8 with TRBJ1-1, with 9 bases matching TRBD1. The CDR3 runs to 13 residues. Germline-derived CDR1 and CDR2 are SGHVS and FQNEAQ. Trimming removed 5 bases from V and 5 bases from J; junction bases left unmatched: 3. This chain's CDR3 is CASSPGQGTEAFF. CDR3 nucleotide sequence: TGTGCCAGCAGCCCCGGACAGGGGACTGAAGCTTTCTTT.